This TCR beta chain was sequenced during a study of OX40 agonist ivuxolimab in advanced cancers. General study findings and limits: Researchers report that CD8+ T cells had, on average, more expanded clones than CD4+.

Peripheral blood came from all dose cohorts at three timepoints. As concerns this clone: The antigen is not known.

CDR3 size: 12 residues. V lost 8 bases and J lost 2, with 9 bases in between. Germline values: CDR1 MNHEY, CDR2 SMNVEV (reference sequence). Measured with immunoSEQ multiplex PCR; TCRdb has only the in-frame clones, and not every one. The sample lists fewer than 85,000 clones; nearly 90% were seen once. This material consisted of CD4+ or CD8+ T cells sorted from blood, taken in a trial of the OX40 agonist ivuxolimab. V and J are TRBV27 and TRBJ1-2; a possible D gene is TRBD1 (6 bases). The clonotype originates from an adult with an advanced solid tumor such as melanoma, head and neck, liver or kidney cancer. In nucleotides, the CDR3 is TGTGCCAGCGGGACATCCAACTATGGCTACACCTTC. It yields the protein CASGTSNYGYTF.